This T cell receptor (beta chain) was observed in a study of response to subunit inactivated influenza vaccine. The CDR3 is 14 residues long. Trimming removed 6 bases at V and 0 bases at J, with 12 bases between. In this sample, this clonotype turned up many times. TCRdb re-analysed the RT-PCR reads in MiXCR, keeping a single row per CDR3 protein. Of about 540,000 distinct CDR3 sequences listed, 11% to 15% were seen once; the top ten hold more than 9.5%. The sample in question was PBMCs from blood, obtained 12 days after vaccination. The sequence was obtained from a man in his fifties or sixties who received an inactivated influenza vaccine. This rearrangement joins TRBV12-3 or TRBV12-4 to TRBJ2-7; D may be TRBD1 (6 bases). This CDR3 is CASSRRDTSYEQYF. The CDR3 DNA follows: TGTGCCAGCAGCCGACGGGACACCTCCTACGAGCAGTACTTC.